One and the same sample provided the 2 T cell receptor beta chains below, sequenced in a study of blood T cells in healthy people across ages. A second PCR, run for about 7 to 12 cycles, used a sample-barcoded 5' primer plus a J-beta primer mix. TCRdb processed the 5' RACE reads anew with MiXCR; each CDR3 protein has one entry. The data hold 1.5 million to 2 million distinct CDR3 sequences, with 28% observed a single time. The sequencing sample was made of blood. The source of these receptors is a woman aged 25 to 39 in good health.

This clonotype occurred once. The chain joins TRBV7-2 to TRBJ2-1, with D perhaps matching TRBD1 (5 bases). Germline values: CDR1 SGHTA, CDR2 FQGNSA. The V end lost 2 bases, the J end lost 9 bases, and 14 bases lay between the germline ends. The CDR3 length is 14 residues. DNA for the CDR3: TGTGCCAGCAGCTTATTGGTAGCTAGGGGTGAGCAGTTCTTC. This gives the protein CASSLLVARGEQFF.

On this clonotype itself: Being one base from a much bigger clone, this may be a read error. This sequence joins TRBV29-1 and TRBJ2-1; 7 nucleotides line up with TRBD2. The CDR3 totals 16 residues. The germline gives CDR1 SQVTM, CDR2 ANQGSEA. The CDR3 DNA follows: TGCAACGTTGAAGGCGAGGGAGGGACCGACGTCAATGAGCAGTTCTTC. Amino acids: CNVEGEGGTDVNEQFF.